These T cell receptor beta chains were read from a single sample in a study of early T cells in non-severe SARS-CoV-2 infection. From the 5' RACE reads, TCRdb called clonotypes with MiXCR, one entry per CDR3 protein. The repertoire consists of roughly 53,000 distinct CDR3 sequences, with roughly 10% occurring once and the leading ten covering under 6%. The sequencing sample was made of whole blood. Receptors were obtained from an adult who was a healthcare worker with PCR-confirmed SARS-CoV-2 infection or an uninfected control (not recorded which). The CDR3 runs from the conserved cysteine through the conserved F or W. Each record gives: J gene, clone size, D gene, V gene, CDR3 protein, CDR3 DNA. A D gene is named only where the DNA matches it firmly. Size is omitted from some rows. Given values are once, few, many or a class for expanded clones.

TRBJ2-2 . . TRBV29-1 CSVANTGELFF TGCAGCGTCGCGAACACCGGGGAGCTGTTTTTT
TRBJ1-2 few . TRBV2 CASTGQNYGYTF TGTGCCAGCACCGGACAGAACTATGGCTACACCTTC
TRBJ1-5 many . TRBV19 CASSLTGRNQPQHF TGTGCCAGTAGTCTGACTGGCAGGAATCAGCCCCAGCATTTT
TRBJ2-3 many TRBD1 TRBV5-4 CASSPQGSDTQYF TGTGCCAGCAGCCCACAGGGGTCAGATACGCAGTATTTT
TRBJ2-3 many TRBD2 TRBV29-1 CSAGTSAQGNTDTQYF TGCAGCGCCGGGACTAGCGCCCAAGGGAACACAGATACGCAGTATTTT
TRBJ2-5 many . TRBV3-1 CASSRTLTGKETQYF TGTGCCAGCAGCCGAACCCTTACAGGAAAAGAGACCCAGTACTTC
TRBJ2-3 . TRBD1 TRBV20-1 CSASFGQATDTQYF TGCAGTGCTTCCTTTGGACAGGCTACAGATACGCAGTATTTT
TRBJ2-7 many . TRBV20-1 CSAKGVYSYEQYF TGCAGTGCTAAGGGAGTCTACTCCTACGAGCAGTACTTC
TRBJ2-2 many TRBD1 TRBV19 CASTTGGVGTGELFF TGTGCCAGTACTACAGGGGGCGTCGGCACCGGGGAGCTGTTTTTT
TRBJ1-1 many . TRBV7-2 CASSAGYSGEAFF TGTGCCAGCAGCGCAGGGTATTCGGGTGAAGCTTTCTTT
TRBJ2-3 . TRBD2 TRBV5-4 CASSLGPFLAETSTDTQYF TGTGCCAGCAGCTTGGGTCCTTTTCTAGCGGAGACAAGCACAGATACGCAGTATTTT
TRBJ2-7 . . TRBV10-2 CASSPQGEQYF TGCGCCAGCAGCCCCCAGGGCGAGCAGTACTTC
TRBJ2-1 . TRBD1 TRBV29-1 CSVSTGSSYNEQFF TGCAGCGTCTCGACAGGGAGTTCCTACAATGAGCAGTTCTTC
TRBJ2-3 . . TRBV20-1 CSASGHTDTQYF TGCAGTGCTAGCGGACACACAGATACGCAGTATTTT
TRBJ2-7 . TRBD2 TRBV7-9 CASSLVAGGDEQYF TGTGCCAGCAGCTTAGTTGCGGGGGGTGACGAGCAGTACTTC
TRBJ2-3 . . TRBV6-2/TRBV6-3 CASSKGFRDTQYF TGTGCCAGCAGTAAAGGTTTTAGGGATACGCAGTATTTT
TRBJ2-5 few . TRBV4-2 CASSQGGSGQETQYF TGTGCCAGCAGCCAAGGGGGTTCTGGACAAGAGACCCAGTACTTC
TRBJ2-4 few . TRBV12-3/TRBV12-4 CASSLGSRHIQYF TGTGCCAGCAGTTTAGGCAGTAGGCACATTCAGTACTTC